This record covers a single T cell receptor beta chain. As yet, its antigen is unknown. This sample is drawn from a study of T cell responses to AZD1222 COVID-19 vaccine. Study-wide results and limits: Among the donors, most were white British and more were female, and clonal diversity was possibly underestimated. Spike-specific TCR breadth and depth both grew after two AZD1222 doses.

There are 14 residues in the CDR3. V lost 2 bases, J lost 0 bases, and 7 bases lay in between. Germline CDR1 is MNHEY and CDR2 is SVGEGT. TCRdb's table, derived via immunoSEQ multiplex PCR, lists solely in-frame clones and lacks some. The data show approximately 80,000 clones, 75% to 90% seen once. Specimen: peripheral blood, collected on day 0 of AZD1222 vaccination. The TCR was taken from an adult in good health. The rearrangement joins TRBV6-2 or TRBV6-3 to TRBJ1-1; D remains unclear. The CDR3 DNA sequence: TGTGCCAGCAGTTACCCCCTATTGAACACTGAAGCTTTCTTT. Its protein is CASSYPLLNTEAFF.